These T cell receptor beta chains were read from a single sample in a study of cytomegalovirus exposure and HLA in healthy donors. The assay was immunoSEQ multiplex PCR, and TCRdb's table has in-frame clones only and misses some. The top ten hold less than 1.5% of the sample, which has roughly 200,000 clones, roughly 77% seen once. Sample: PBMCs. These receptors all stem from a woman aged 30 to 39 in good health and CMV-seronegative. Both conserved end residues are part of each CDR3. The order of the fields is CDR3 DNA, CDR3 protein, V gene, J gene, clone size, D gene. A D gene is named only where the DNA matches it firmly. The size entry is marked missing in some rows and otherwise reads once, few, many or a size class.

DNA: TGTGCCAGCAGTTACGGAGCGGCAATCTACGAGCAGTACTTC
CDR3: CASSYGAAIYEQYF
V: TRBV6-5
J: TRBJ2-7
size: once
D: -

DNA: TGCGCCAGCGGGACTAGCGGGATCGGAGGGCGAGAGACCCAGTACTTC
CDR3: CASGTSGIGGRETQYF
V: TRBV4-1
J: TRBJ2-5
size: -
D: TRBD2

DNA: TGTGCCAGCAGAGGCAGGGGGTTCCTCTACGAGCAGTACTTC
CDR3: CASRGRGFLYEQYF
V: TRBV27
J: TRBJ2-7
size: -
D: TRBD1

DNA: TGTGCCTGGAGTACGGGACTCTGGGTGGCTAGCACAGATACGCAGTATTTT
CDR3: CAWSTGLWVASTDTQYF
V: TRBV30
J: TRBJ2-3
size: -
D: -

DNA: TGCGCCAGCAGCTTGATGACAGGGCGTGCTGTGGAGCAGTACTTC
CDR3: CASSLMTGRAVEQYF
V: TRBV5-1
J: TRBJ2-5
size: -
D: TRBD1

DNA: TGCAGCGTGCATCAGGGGGCGGGTCAGCCCCAGCATTTT
CDR3: CSVHQGAGQPQHF
V: TRBV29-1
J: TRBJ1-5
size: -
D: TRBD1

DNA: TGTGCCAGTAGTCGTCCCGGGTCCTTTAATGAAAAACTGTTTTTT
CDR3: CASSRPGSFNEKLFF
V: TRBV19
J: TRBJ1-4
size: -
D: -

DNA: TGTGCCAGCAGCTATCGACAGGGGGATAACTATGGCTACACCTTC
CDR3: CASSYRQGDNYGYTF
V: TRBV5-8
J: TRBJ1-2
size: -
D: TRBD1

DNA: TGTGCCAGCTCACGGCTAGCGGGAGACTACAATGAGCAGTTCTTC
CDR3: CASSRLAGDYNEQFF
V: TRBV18
J: TRBJ2-1
size: once
D: TRBD2

DNA: TGTGCCACCAGCAGAGATAAGGGGCCGTATAATGAAAAACTGTTTTTT
CDR3: CATSRDKGPYNEKLFF
V: TRBV15
J: TRBJ1-4
size: -
D: -

DNA: TGTGCCAGCAGTTACGGGCCCGAGGGGGTGAGAGAGACCCAGTACTTC
CDR3: CASSYGPEGVRETQYF
V: TRBV6-6
J: TRBJ2-5
size: -
D: -

DNA: TGTGCCAGCAGCTTAAACAGTCCAACCGGGGAGCTGTTTTTT
CDR3: CASSLNSPTGELFF
V: TRBV11-2
J: TRBJ2-2
size: -
D: -

DNA: TGCGCCAGCAGCGGGCGGGGCAGGTTAGCCACGGGAGGTCCCAATGAGCAGTTCTTC
CDR3: CASSGRGRLATGGPNEQFF
V: TRBV5-1
J: TRBJ2-1
size: -
D: TRBD2

DNA: TGTGCCAGCAGTTTAAGCGTTTCCGGGACAGGTTACTCCTACGAGCAGTACTTC
CDR3: CASSLSVSGTGYSYEQYF
V: TRBV28
J: TRBJ2-7
size: -
D: TRBD1

DNA: TGCGCCAGCAGCTTATTAGCGGGAAACACAGATACGCAGTATTTT
CDR3: CASSLLAGNTDTQYF
V: TRBV5-1
J: TRBJ2-3
size: -
D: TRBD2

DNA: TGTGCCATCAGTGAACCACACCGGACACGCCGGGAGACCCAGTACTTC
CDR3: CAISEPHRTRRETQYF
V: TRBV10-3
J: TRBJ2-5
size: -
D: -

DNA: TGTGCCAGCTCTACCTTTAGCGGGCCGAACACCGGGGAGCTGTTTTTT
CDR3: CASSTFSGPNTGELFF
V: TRBV13
J: TRBJ2-2
size: -
D: TRBD2

DNA: TGTGCCAGCAGTCAACAGGGTCAGCCCCAGCATTTT
CDR3: CASSQQGQPQHF
V: TRBV27
J: TRBJ1-5
size: -
D: -

DNA: TGTGCCAGCAGCATAGCTCCTTTAGGGGGCGGTAAAAACACCATATATTTT
CDR3: CASSIAPLGGGKNTIYF
V: TRBV7-8
J: TRBJ1-3
size: -
D: TRBD1

DNA: TGTGCCAGCAGCCTAGGGACAGGGTATAACGATGAGCAGTTCTTC
CDR3: CASSLGTGYNDEQFF
V: TRBV5-8
J: TRBJ2-1
size: -
D: TRBD1

DNA: TGTGCCAGCATGAAGAGGGCAACTAATGAAAAACTGTTTTTT
CDR3: CASMKRATNEKLFF
V: TRBV6-1
J: TRBJ1-4
size: -
D: -

DNA: TGTGCCAGCAGCTCCTCACAGATAATGAACACTGAAGCTTTCTTT
CDR3: CASSSSQIMNTEAFF
V: TRBV5-6
J: TRBJ1-1
size: many
D: -

DNA: TGTGCCAGTAGTCCATCCCGGGACAGGGGGAGAGAAAAACTGTTTTTT
CDR3: CASSPSRDRGREKLFF
V: TRBV19
J: TRBJ1-4
size: -
D: TRBD1

DNA: TGTGCCAGCAGCTTCCTCGGGGGGCGAGGAGCTTTCTTT
CDR3: CASSFLGGRGAFF
V: TRBV7-2
J: TRBJ1-1
size: -
D: -

DNA: TGTGCCAGCTCACCGGGACAGGGATACTCTGGGGCCAACGTCCTGACTTTC
CDR3: CASSPGQGYSGANVLTF
V: TRBV18
J: TRBJ2-6
size: -
D: TRBD1

DNA: TGCGCCAGCAGCCAAGGGAACGCGCGGGGGGCACAAGAGACCCAGTACTTC
CDR3: CASSQGNARGAQETQYF
V: TRBV4-1
J: TRBJ2-5
size: -
D: TRBD2

DNA: TGTGCCAGCTCACCACCAACGGCCAGGGGCAGAGAGACCCAGTACTTC
CDR3: CASSPPTARGRETQYF
V: TRBV18
J: TRBJ2-5
size: -
D: -

DNA: TGTGCCAGCAGCGCTAGGACAGGCACTAATGAAAAACTGTTTTTT
CDR3: CASSARTGTNEKLFF
V: TRBV7-8
J: TRBJ1-4
size: -
D: TRBD1

DNA: TGTGCCAGCAGCTTGGGCAGGAAGGACAATCAGCCCCAGCATTTT
CDR3: CASSLGRKDNQPQHF
V: TRBV5-5
J: TRBJ1-5
size: few
D: -

DNA: TGTGCCAGCAGCGCGACAGGGGCGAGTAACTATGGCTACACCTTC
CDR3: CASSATGASNYGYTF
V: TRBV5-4
J: TRBJ1-2
size: -
D: TRBD1

DNA: TGTGCCAGCAGTGGACAGGGTACGGGCGAGCAGTACTTC
CDR3: CASSGQGTGEQYF
V: TRBV2
J: TRBJ2-7
size: few
D: TRBD1

DNA: TGTGCCAGCAGCCAAGTTCGCCCTCTAGACACCGGGGAGCTGTTTTTT
CDR3: CASSQVRPLDTGELFF
V: TRBV14
J: TRBJ2-2
size: -
D: -

DNA: TGTGCCAGCAGCGATTTAAGGGGACAGGGGGCTGGCGGGGAGCTGTTTTTT
CDR3: CASSDLRGQGAGGELFF
V: TRBV2
J: TRBJ2-2
size: -
D: TRBD1

DNA: TGCGCCAGCAGCCTGTCCGGGACTAGGGTCTACAATGAGCAGTTCTTC
CDR3: CASSLSGTRVYNEQFF
V: TRBV5-1
J: TRBJ2-1
size: -
D: TRBD2

DNA: TGTGCCAGCAGTTTAGGCGGGGGTTCCTACAATGAGCAGTTCTTC
CDR3: CASSLGGGSYNEQFF
V: TRBV28
J: TRBJ2-1
size: -
D: TRBD2

DNA: TGTGCCAGCACCCAGGGCGTGAACACTGAAGCTTTCTTT
CDR3: CASTQGVNTEAFF
V: TRBV6-1
J: TRBJ1-1
size: once
D: -

DNA: TGTGCCAGCAGCCCCCGGGGGATCTCTGGAAACACCATATATTTT
CDR3: CASSPRGISGNTIYF
V: TRBV6-5
J: TRBJ1-3
size: few
D: -

DNA: TGTGCCAGCAGCGTCAGCGGGAGGATCCAAGAGACCCAGTACTTC
CDR3: CASSVSGRIQETQYF
V: TRBV9
J: TRBJ2-5
size: -
D: TRBD2

DNA: TGTGCCAGCAGTTCAGTAACGGAGACAGGCAAGCCCCGCGGCCAGTACTTC
CDR3: CASSSVTETGKPRGQYF
V: TRBV27
J: TRBJ2-5
size: -
D: -

DNA: TGTGCCAGCAGTGGTTCTCTTGGTCAGGGGGCACAGAAGGCTCGGGGCTACACCTTC
CDR3: CASSGSLGQGAQKARGYTF
V: TRBV2
J: TRBJ1-2
size: -
D: TRBD1

DNA: TGTGCCAGCAGCCAGTCGAAGTCAGTGTTCACTGAAGCTTTCTTT
CDR3: CASSQSKSVFTEAFF
V: TRBV5-6
J: TRBJ1-1
size: -
D: -

DNA: TGTGCCAGCAGCCGCCGACAGGGAGTCTACGAGCAGTACTTC
CDR3: CASSRRQGVYEQYF
V: TRBV7-8
J: TRBJ2-7
size: -
D: TRBD1

DNA: TGTGCCAGCAGCCGTCCCGGGACAGGGGGAAGGGAAAAACTGTTTTTT
CDR3: CASSRPGTGGREKLFF
V: TRBV28
J: TRBJ1-4
size: -
D: TRBD1

DNA: TGTGCCAGCAGCTTGTTAGAGGTTGAGCAGTTCTTC
CDR3: CASSLLEVEQFF
V: TRBV5-4
J: TRBJ2-1
size: -
D: -

DNA: TGTGCCAGCAGTTTAGGAGGGTTTAATGAAAAACTGTTTTTT
CDR3: CASSLGGFNEKLFF
V: TRBV28
J: TRBJ1-4
size: -
D: -

DNA: TGTGCCAGCATGAATGTTTACGGTACGTCTGAAGCTTTCTTT
CDR3: CASMNVYGTSEAFF
V: TRBV6-1
J: TRBJ1-1
size: -
D: -

DNA: TGTGCCATAAGACAGGGATCCTCTAACTATGGCTACACCTTC
CDR3: CAIRQGSSNYGYTF
V: TRBV10-3
J: TRBJ1-2
size: -
D: TRBD1

DNA: TGTGCCAGCAGCTCCGGACTGCGCCTACTAGCGGGAAACTACGAGCAGTACTTC
CDR3: CASSSGLRLLAGNYEQYF
V: TRBV5-4
J: TRBJ2-7
size: -
D: TRBD2

DNA: TGTGCCAGCAGGACTGCTCGCGAGCAGTACTTC
CDR3: CASRTAREQYF
V: TRBV6-6
J: TRBJ2-7
size: -
D: -

DNA: TGTGCCAGCAGAGTTAGACAGGCCCCTAATGAAAAACTGTTTTTT
CDR3: CASRVRQAPNEKLFF
V: TRBV6-5
J: TRBJ1-4
size: -
D: -

DNA: TGTGCCAGCAGTTCCGTCCCCGGGACAGGGGCGGACGAGCAGTACTTC
CDR3: CASSSVPGTGADEQYF
V: TRBV6-4
J: TRBJ2-7
size: -
D: TRBD1

DNA: TGTGCCAGCAGTTCAACAGGGGGCGGCGACACTGAAGCTTTCTTT
CDR3: CASSSTGGGDTEAFF
V: TRBV6-5
J: TRBJ1-1
size: -
D: TRBD1

DNA: TGCGCCAGCAGACTCCCCTTTGGAGGAGAGACCCAGTACTTC
CDR3: CASRLPFGGETQYF
V: TRBV5-1
J: TRBJ2-5
size: -
D: -

DNA: TGTGCCAGCAGCCTCGAAGGGACAGGGGATAATGAAAAACTGTTTTTT
CDR3: CASSLEGTGDNEKLFF
V: TRBV27
J: TRBJ1-4
size: -
D: TRBD1